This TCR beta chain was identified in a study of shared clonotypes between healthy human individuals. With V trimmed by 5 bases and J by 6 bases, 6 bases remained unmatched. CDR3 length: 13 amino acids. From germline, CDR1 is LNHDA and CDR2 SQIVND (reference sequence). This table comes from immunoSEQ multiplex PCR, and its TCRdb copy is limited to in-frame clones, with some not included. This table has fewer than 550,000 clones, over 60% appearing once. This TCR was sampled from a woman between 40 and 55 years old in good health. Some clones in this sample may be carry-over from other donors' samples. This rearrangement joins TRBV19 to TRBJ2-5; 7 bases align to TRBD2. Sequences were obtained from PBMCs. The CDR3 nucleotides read TGTGCCAGTAGTCAAGGGAGGGACCAGACCCAGTACTTC. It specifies CASSQGRDQTQYF.